The clone carrying this TCR beta chain was recorded many times. Its antigen remains unidentified. The CDR3 loop spans 14 amino acids. Germline loops: CDR1 MDHEN, CDR2 SYDVKM. V trimming: 5 bases; J trimming: 11 bases; junction bases outside the gene matches: 11. Construction of TCR beta libraries relied on iRepertoire HTBI primers and on Arm-PCR targeting CDR3 regions. TCRdb reprocessed the multiplex PCR reads via MiXCR and lists one record per CDR3 protein. Found here are about 450,000 distinct CDR3 sequences, over 15% of them singletons; the top ten hold 9.5% to 12%. The data originate from a study of regulatory T cells in long-lasting Graves disease. The time point was: newly diagnosed GD, antithyroid drugs for less than 3 months. Scientists built the TCR library using RNA that was extracted from PBMCs. General observations from the study: Persistent Graves' patients possessed reduced TCR diversity relative to recently diagnosed ones. Repertoires from persistent disease leaned toward TRBV28, TRBJ1-2 and TRBJ2-5.

This sample was also put to use in a study of T cells in Graves' hyperthyroidism and ophthalmopathy. That study reports: The study used the HTBI primer set for a first-round RT-PCR of the TCR CDR3.

This chain joins TRBV28 and TRBJ1-1; 10 nucleotides line up with TRBD1. This sample comprised peripheral blood mononuclear cells (PBMCs), obtained at new diagnosis, from a patient treated with antithyroid drugs. The clonotype comes from a woman in her twenties or thirties with Graves disease. In DNA form, the CDR3 reads TGTGCCAGCAGTATAATCCGGGACAGGGGATTGGCTTTCTTT. Protein product: CASSIIRDRGLAFF.